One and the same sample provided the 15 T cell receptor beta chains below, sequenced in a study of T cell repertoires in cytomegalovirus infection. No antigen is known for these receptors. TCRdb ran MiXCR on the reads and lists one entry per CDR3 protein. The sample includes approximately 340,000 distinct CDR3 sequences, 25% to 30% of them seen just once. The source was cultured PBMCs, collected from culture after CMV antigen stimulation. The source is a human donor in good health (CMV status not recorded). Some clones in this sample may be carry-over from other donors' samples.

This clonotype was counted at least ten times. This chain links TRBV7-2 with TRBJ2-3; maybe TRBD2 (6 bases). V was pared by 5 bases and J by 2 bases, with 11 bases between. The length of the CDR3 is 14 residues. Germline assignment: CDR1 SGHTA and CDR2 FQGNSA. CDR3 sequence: CASSKGLFTDTQYF. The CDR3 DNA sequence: TGTGCCAGCAGCAAGGGACTTTTCACAGATACGCAGTATTTT.

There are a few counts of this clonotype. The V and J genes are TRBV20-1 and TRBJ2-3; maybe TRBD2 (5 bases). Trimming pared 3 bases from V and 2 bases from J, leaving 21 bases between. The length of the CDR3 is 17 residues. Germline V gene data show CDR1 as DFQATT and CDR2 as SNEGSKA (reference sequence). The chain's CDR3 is CSASPRTPLSITDTQYF. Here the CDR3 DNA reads TGCAGTGCTAGCCCTAGGACTCCCCTCTCCATCACAGATACGCAGTATTTT.

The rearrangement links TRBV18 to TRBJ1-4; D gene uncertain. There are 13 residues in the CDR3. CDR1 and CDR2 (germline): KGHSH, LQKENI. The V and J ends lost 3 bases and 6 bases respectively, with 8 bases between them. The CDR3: CASSPVGDEKLFF. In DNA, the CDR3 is TGTGCCAGCTCACCGGTCGGGGATGAAAAACTGTTTTTT.

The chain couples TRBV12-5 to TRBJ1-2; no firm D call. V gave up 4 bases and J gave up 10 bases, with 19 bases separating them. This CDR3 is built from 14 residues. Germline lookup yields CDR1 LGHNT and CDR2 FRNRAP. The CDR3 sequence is CASGSPLRGDYYTF. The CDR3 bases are TGTGCTAGTGGTTCCCCTCTCCGAGGCGATTACTACACCTTC.

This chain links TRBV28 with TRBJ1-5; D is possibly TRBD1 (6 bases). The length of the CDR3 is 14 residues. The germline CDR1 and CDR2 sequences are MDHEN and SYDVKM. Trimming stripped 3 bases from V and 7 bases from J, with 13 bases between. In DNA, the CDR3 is TGTGCCAGCAGTTTGGGAGGGGGGCTCCAGCCCCAGCATTTT. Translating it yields CASSLGGGLQPQHF.

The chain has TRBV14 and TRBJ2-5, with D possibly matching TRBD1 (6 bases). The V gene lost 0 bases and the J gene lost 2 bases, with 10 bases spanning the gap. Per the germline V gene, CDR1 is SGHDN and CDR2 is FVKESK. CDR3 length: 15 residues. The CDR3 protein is CASSQEHRAQETQYF. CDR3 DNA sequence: TGTGCCAGCAGCCAAGAACACAGGGCGCAAGAGACCCAGTACTTC.

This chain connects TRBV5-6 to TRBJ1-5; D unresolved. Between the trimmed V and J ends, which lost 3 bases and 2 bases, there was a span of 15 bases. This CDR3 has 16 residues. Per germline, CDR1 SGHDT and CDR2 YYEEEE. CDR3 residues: CASSSWVYQGNQPQHF. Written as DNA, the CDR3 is TGTGCCAGCAGCTCCTGGGTCTACCAAGGCAATCAGCCCCAGCATTTT.

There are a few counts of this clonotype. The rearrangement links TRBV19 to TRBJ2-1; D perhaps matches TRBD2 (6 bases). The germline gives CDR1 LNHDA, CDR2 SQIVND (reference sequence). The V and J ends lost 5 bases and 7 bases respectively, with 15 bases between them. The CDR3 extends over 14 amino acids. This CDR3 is CASSPPAGRNEQFF. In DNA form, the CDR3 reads TGTGCCAGTAGTCCCCCCGCAGGGAGGAATGAGCAGTTCTTC.

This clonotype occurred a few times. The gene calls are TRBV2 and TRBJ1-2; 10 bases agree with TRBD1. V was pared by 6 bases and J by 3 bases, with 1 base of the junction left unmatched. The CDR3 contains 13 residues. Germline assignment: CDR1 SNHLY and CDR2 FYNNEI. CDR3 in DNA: TGTGCCAGCAGCGGGACAGGGGACTATGGCTACACCTTC. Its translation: CASSGTGDYGYTF.

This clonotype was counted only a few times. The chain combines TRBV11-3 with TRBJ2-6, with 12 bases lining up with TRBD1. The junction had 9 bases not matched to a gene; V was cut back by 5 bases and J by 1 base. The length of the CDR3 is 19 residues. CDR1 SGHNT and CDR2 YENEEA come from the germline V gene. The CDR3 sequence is CASSPGQGARSSGANVLTF. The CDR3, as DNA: TGTGCCAGCAGCCCGGGACAGGGGGCTCGTTCTTCTGGGGCCAACGTCCTGACTTTC. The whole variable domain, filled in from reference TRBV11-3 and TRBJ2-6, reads EAGVVQSPRYKIIEKKQPVAFWCNPISGHNTLYWYLQNLGQGPELLIRYENEEAVDDSQLPKDRFSAERLKGVDSTLKIQPAELGDSAVYLCASSPGQGARSSGANVLTFGAGSRLTVL.

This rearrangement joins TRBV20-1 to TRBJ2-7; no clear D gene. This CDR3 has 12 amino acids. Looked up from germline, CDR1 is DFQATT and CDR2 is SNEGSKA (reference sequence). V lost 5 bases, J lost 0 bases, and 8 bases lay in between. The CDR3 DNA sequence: TGCAGTGCTCCAGCCGCCTCCTACGAGCAGTACTTC. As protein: CSAPAASYEQYF.

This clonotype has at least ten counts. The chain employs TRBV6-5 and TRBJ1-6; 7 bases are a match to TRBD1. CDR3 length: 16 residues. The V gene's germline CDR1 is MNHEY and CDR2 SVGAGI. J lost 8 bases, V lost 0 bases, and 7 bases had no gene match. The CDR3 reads CASSYSQRGLDSPLHF. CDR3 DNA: TGTGCCAGCAGTTACTCCCAGAGGGGGCTTGATTCACCCCTCCACTTT.

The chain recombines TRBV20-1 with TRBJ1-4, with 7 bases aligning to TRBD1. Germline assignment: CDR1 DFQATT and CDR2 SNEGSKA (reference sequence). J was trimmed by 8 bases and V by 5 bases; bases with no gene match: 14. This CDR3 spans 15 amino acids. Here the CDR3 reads CSAAFKRDRKEKLFF. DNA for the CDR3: TGCAGTGCTGCATTCAAGCGGGACAGAAAGGAAAAACTGTTTTTT.

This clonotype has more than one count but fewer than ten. The CDR3: CASSEGQGAVTQYF. As DNA, the CDR3 is TGTGCCAGCAGCGAGGGACAGGGGGCGGTGACCCAGTACTTC. The chain is built from TRBV11-3 and TRBJ2-5, with 12 bases identical to TRBD1. The V and J ends lost 5 bases and 7 bases, in that order; junction bases with no gene match: 5. Germline-derived CDR1 and CDR2 are SGHNT and YENEEA. CDR3 length: 14 residues.

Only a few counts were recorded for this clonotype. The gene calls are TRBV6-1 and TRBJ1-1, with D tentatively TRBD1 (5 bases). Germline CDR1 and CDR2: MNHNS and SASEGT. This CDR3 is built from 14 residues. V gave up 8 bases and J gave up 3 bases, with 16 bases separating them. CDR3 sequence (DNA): TGTGCCAGCTGGAGGGACCGGTCGGACACTGAAGCTTTCTTT. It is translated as CASWRDRSDTEAFF.